Sequencing of this TCR beta chain was carried out in a study of beta chain features in type 1 diabetes. Study-level findings and limits: PCR might show a preference for shorter templates, equally across patients and controls. A moderate, significant TCRB CDR3 shortening appeared in type 1 diabetes across four CD4+ subsets. VDJ junctions in type 1 diabetes patients carried more deletions and fewer insertions.

Turning to this clone: The antigen remains undetermined.

Of the isolated RNA, all was reverse transcribed, and so the sequenced material was expressed TCRB transcripts. Profiled with immunoSEQ multiplex PCR; TCRdb holds only in-frame clones, not every one. Of over 650,000 clones listed, around 15% are singletons. Sorting with CD45RO/CCR7/CD25/CD127/CD95/CD27 yielded naive, central memory, regulatory and stem-like memory CD4+ cells. Trimming removed 4 bases from V and 9 bases from J, with 17 bases in between. The CDR3 length is 15 residues. The germline V gene has CDR1 SGHDT and CDR2 YYEEEE. This chain connects TRBV5-6 to TRBJ1-6; unclear D gene. The clonotype was recovered from a man aged 18-30 years with type 1 diabetes. Sequencing input: naive CD4+ T cells from blood. In DNA form, the CDR3 reads TGTGCCAGCAGCCCGGTTACGCATCAAGGTTCACCCCTCCACTTT. It is translated as CASSPVTHQGSPLHF.